The T cell receptor beta chain under discussion was sequenced for a study of cytomegalovirus exposure and HLA in healthy donors. Overall study: In an earlier analysis, 95 million to 130 million unique TCR beta sequences were found from some 200 million T cells.

There are a few counts of this clone. PCR employed 60 Vbeta and 13 Jbeta primers. Measured with immunoSEQ multiplex PCR; TCRdb has only the in-frame clones, and not every one. This table has under 200,000 clones, 70% to 80% appearing once. Source material: PBMCs. The TCR comes from a woman aged 50 to 60 in good health and CMV-seronegative.

For the CDR3, the DNA is TGTGCCAGCAGCCAGGAACCAGGGGTCTCTGGAAACACCATATATTTT. Translated, it gives CASSQEPGVSGNTIYF. The gene calls are TRBV4-2 and TRBJ1-3; D might be TRBD1 (6 bases). The V gene lost 3 bases and the J gene lost 0 bases, with 12 bases spanning the gap. The germline V gene has CDR1 LGHNA and CDR2 YNFKEQ. The CDR3 consists of 16 residues.